This is a list of T cell receptor beta chains from one sample in a study of T-cell memory formation after mild COVID-19. TCRdb reanalysed the 5' RACE reads using MiXCR and keeps one entry per CDR3 protein. Found here are a few hundred thousand distinct CDR3 sequences, roughly 25% of them singletons; the top ten hold approximately 13%. The sequenced material came from PBMCs or a T cell subset sorted from them (not recorded which). These receptors originate from an adult woman who had mild COVID-19 (a few samples of this study predate the infection). Cell type and time point are not known. The CDR3 runs from the conserved cysteine through the conserved F or W. A D gene is named only where the DNA matches it firmly. Size values are once, few and many counts, or a class for expanded clones, and some rows have none.

CDR3 DNA,CDR3 protein,J gene,V gene,clone size,D gene
TGTGCCAGCACCCCCTGGGCTAACTATGGCTACACCTTC,CASTPWANYGYTF,TRBJ1-2,TRBV12-3/TRBV12-4,NA,NA
TGTGCCAGCAGTTTTGGACTAAACAAGCAGTTCTTC,CASSFGLNKQFF,TRBJ2-1,TRBV12-3/TRBV12-4,NA,NA
TGTGCCAGCAGTACAGGGGTCACTGAAGCTTTCTTT,CASSTGVTEAFF,TRBJ1-1,TRBV6-5,NA,TRBD1
TGTGCCAGCATGGCCGGTTTATGGGACCAAGAGACCCAGTACTTC,CASMAGLWDQETQYF,TRBJ2-5,TRBV2,few,NA
TGCAGTGCTAGAGACTACAGGGGGAATGGCTACACCTTC,CSARDYRGNGYTF,TRBJ1-2,TRBV20-1,many,TRBD1
TGTGCCAGCAGATCAGGACTAGCGGGACCTCCTTACAATGAGCAGTTCTTC,CASRSGLAGPPYNEQFF,TRBJ2-1,TRBV6-5,NA,TRBD2
TGTGCCAGCAGCTTACGTAGTGACAGGCGCTCCGGGGAGCTGTTTTTT,CASSLRSDRRSGELFF,TRBJ2-2,TRBV7-8,few,NA
TGTGCCAGCAGCATACACAAGAACACTGAAGCTTTCTTT,CASSIHKNTEAFF,TRBJ1-1,TRBV21-1,NA,NA
TGTGCCAGCAGTTACTCGAAGGGGGGGGTCACAGATACGCAGTATTTT,CASSYSKGGVTDTQYF,TRBJ2-3,TRBV6-5,NA,NA
TGCAGCGTTGAAGGGGAAAGGTCCTACAATGAGCAGTTCTTC,CSVEGERSYNEQFF,TRBJ2-1,TRBV29-1,few,NA
TGTGCCAGCAGCCAACAGACAAGCGGGAGTTCCTACAATGAGCAGTTCTTC,CASSQQTSGSSYNEQFF,TRBJ2-1,TRBV4-2,few,TRBD2
TGCGCCAGCAGCCAAGATAGGAGATCGGCGGTAGGAGATACGCAGTATTTT,CASSQDRRSAVGDTQYF,TRBJ2-3,TRBV4-3,few,NA
TGTGCCACCAGCAGCGGACAGGCAAGTGAAAAACTGTTTTTT,CATSSGQASEKLFF,TRBJ1-4,TRBV15,once,TRBD1
TGCAGCGCCAGGGACAGCTCCTACGAGCAGTACTTC,CSARDSSYEQYF,TRBJ2-7,TRBV29-1,few,TRBD1
TGTGCCACCACGCCCGGGACAGGGATCAACTCTGAGCAGTTCTTC,CATTPGTGINSEQFF,TRBJ2-1,TRBV24-1,NA,TRBD1
TGTGCCAGCAGCTTAGAGCGGGGGGCCTATGGCTACACCTTC,CASSLERGAYGYTF,TRBJ1-2,TRBV11-2,NA,NA
TGTGCCAGCAGTTACTTCTCCAGGGCAGCCTCCGAGCAGTACTTC,CASSYFSRAASEQYF,TRBJ2-7,TRBV6-5,few,NA
TGTGCCACCAGCAGAGGAGGAGGAACGACAGCGAGTAACTATGGCTACACCTTC,CATSRGGGTTASNYGYTF,TRBJ1-2,TRBV15,few,NA
TGTGCCAGCAGTTCTAGTGATGTAGCTCCGGGGAACCCGTCCTACGAGCAGTACTTC,CASSSSDVAPGNPSYEQYF,TRBJ2-7,TRBV12-3/TRBV12-4,NA,NA
TGCGCCAGCAGCCAAGCCCTAGGGGAAAAACTGTTTTTT,CASSQALGEKLFF,TRBJ1-4,TRBV4-1,NA,NA
TGTGCCAGCAAGGGGGCACACGAGCAGTACTTC,CASKGAHEQYF,TRBJ2-7,TRBV12-3/TRBV12-4,NA,TRBD1
TGTGCCAGTAGTATCCGCGGCTCTAGCACAGATACGCAGTATTTT,CASSIRGSSTDTQYF,TRBJ2-3,TRBV19,NA,NA
TGTGCCAGCAGCTTACTGGCATCACCCCTCCACTTT,CASSLLASPLHF,TRBJ1-6,TRBV11-2,few,NA